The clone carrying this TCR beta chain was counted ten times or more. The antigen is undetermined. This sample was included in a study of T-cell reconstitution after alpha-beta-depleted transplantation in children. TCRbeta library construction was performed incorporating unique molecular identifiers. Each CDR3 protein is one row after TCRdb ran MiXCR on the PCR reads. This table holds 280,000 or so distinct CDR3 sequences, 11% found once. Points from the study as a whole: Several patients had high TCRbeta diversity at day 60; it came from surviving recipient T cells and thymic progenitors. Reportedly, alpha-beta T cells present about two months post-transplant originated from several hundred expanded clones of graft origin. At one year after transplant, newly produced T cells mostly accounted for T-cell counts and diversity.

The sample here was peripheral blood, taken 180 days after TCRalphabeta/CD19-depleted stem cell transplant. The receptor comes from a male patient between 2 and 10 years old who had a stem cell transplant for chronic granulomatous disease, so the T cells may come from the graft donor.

The CDR3 protein is CSATGLADNEQFF. CDR3 nucleotides: TGCAGTGCTACGGGACTAGCGGACAATGAGCAGTTCTTC. The chain is built from TRBV20-1 and TRBJ2-1, with TRBD2 matching 11 bases. Germline V lookup: CDR1 DFQATT, CDR2 SNEGSKA (reference sequence). J gave up 5 bases and V 4 bases, and 1 base lay outside the gene matches. This CDR3 has 13 residues.